This T cell receptor (beta chain) was identified in a study of T-cell reconstitution after alpha-beta-depleted transplantation in children. Study-wide findings and caveats: Reportedly, roughly two months post-transplant, alpha-beta T cells arose from several hundred expanded graft clones. One year post-transplant, T-cell counts and diversity were largely derived from T cells produced anew.

The library targeted TCRbeta and was prepared with unique molecular identifiers. TCRdb used MiXCR to reprocess the PCR reads, holding one entry per CDR3 protein. In the table there are about 420,000 distinct CDR3 sequences, about a sixth of which are singletons. To note about this clonotype: The target antigen is unknown.

This CDR3 contains 18 residues. Trimming removed 2 bases from V and 1 base from J, with 18 bases in between. The germline CDR1 and CDR2 sequences are SGHRS and YFSETQ. This clonotype originated in a boy less than two years old who had a stem cell transplant for Wiskott-Aldrich syndrome, so the T cells may come from the graft donor. This sample comprised PBMCs, mostly from graft donor cells, obtained 360 days after TCRalphabeta/CD19-depleted stem cell transplant. The rearrangement links TRBV5-1 to TRBJ2-2, with a possible D match to TRBD2 (5 bases). The CDR3 nucleotides read TGCGCCAGCAGCTTTATTTTGGGAGAGAGTAAGAACACCGGGGAGCTGTTTTTT. It specifies CASSFILGESKNTGELFF.